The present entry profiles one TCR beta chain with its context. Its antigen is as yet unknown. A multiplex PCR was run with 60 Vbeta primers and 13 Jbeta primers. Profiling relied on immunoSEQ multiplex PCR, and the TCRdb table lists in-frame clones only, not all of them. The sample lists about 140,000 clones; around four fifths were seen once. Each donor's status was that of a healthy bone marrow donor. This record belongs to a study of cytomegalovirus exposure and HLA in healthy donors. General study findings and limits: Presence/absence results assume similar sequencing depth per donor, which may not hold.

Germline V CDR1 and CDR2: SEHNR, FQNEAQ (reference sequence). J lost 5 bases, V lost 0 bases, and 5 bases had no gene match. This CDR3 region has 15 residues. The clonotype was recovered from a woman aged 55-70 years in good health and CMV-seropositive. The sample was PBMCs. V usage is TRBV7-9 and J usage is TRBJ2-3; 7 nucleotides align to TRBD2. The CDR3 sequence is CASSLAASGGDTQYF. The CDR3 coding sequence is TGTGCCAGCAGCTTAGCCGCTAGCGGAGGAGATACGCAGTATTTT.